This paragraph reports one T cell receptor (beta chain). Antigen specificity is unknown. Study conclusions and caveats: Tumor Tregs overlapped most with tumor, then blood, naive CD4+ cells.

Germline CDR1 SGHVS, CDR2 FNYEAQ. CDR3 length: 15 residues. V was shortened by 1 base and J by 7 bases, with 16 bases between the two germline ends. Via MiXCR, TCRdb re-called the 5' RACE reads, giving one row per CDR3 protein. The data contain about 53,000 distinct CDR3 sequences, approximately 24% of them seen just once; the ten biggest clones take up around 3%. Input material: tumor-infiltrating naive CD4+ T cells sorted from the breast tumor. Subset: naive CD4+ T cells, CD4+CD45RA+CD25-. The chain employs TRBV7-6 and TRBJ1-1; perhaps TRBD1 as D (5 bases). The source of this sequence is a female donor with breast cancer. CDR3 DNA sequence: TGTGCCAGCAGCTTAGGGACATTGGGGTCTGGTGAAGCTTTCTTT. Protein: CASSLGTLGSGEAFF.